The TCR beta chain under discussion was sequenced for a study of CD8+CD57+ T cells in acquired aplastic anemia. This CDR3 has 13 amino acids. CDR1 is DFQATT and CDR2 is SNEGSKA in the germline V gene (reference sequence). V was pared by 1 base and J by 7 bases, with 14 bases between. CD8+CD57+ cell expansion had been shown by flow cytometry in patients chosen for sequencing. All patients had severe acquired aplastic anemia. Blood samples were obtained from patients who had received no prior therapy. Genomic DNA was employed as the template in profiling TCR beta VDJ and CDR3. From the reads, TCRdb called clonotypes with MiXCR, one entry per CDR3 protein. The repertoire holds 200,000 to 250,000 distinct CDR3 sequences, roughly 50% seen once, with just under 20% in the top ten. Overall study results and limits: Overlapping CD8+ CDR3 repertoires of patients and controls contained under 35 shared sequences.

Comment on this clonotype: The antigen is not known.

The rearrangement uses TRBV20-1 and TRBJ2-7, with D uncertain. The sequence was obtained from a human donor with aplastic anemia. Sequencing was done on a sample of sorted CD4+, CD8+, or CD8+CD57+ T cells (not recorded which) from PBMCs. CDR3 sequence (DNA): TGCAGTGCTAGAGGCTCCTATCTGCATGAGCAGTACTTC. This codes for CSARGSYLHEQYF.